These T cell receptor beta chains were read from a single sample in a study of blood T cells in healthy people across ages. TCRdb recomputed calls from the 5' RACE reads with MiXCR, one row per CDR3 protein. The profile covers over 450,000 distinct CDR3 sequences, with around 24% appearing a single time and just over 8.5% taken by the ten largest. The same data also contributed to another study, on T cells of mothers and their children.

The sequencing sample was made of blood. The origin of the receptors is a boy between 10 and 17 years old in good health. Both conserved end residues are part of each CDR3. A D gene is named only where the DNA matches it firmly. Clone size, where shown, is once, few, many, or a class for clones that have expanded.

>few|14|TRBV25-1|.|TRBJ2-1
CASSPVGGISEQFF
TGTGCCAGCAGTCCGGTGGGGGGTATCTCTGAGCAGTTCTTC
>few|15|TRBV28|.|TRBJ2-7
CASSTQSASSYEQYF
TGTGCCAGCAGTACCCAGTCGGCCAGCTCCTACGAGCAGTACTTC
>.|18|TRBV7-9|.|TRBJ1-2
CASSRPGAPGPKDYGYTF
TGTGCCAGCAGCAGACCAGGCGCGCCGGGTCCTAAGGACTATGGCTACACCTTC
>.|14|TRBV20-1|TRBD2|TRBJ2-5
CSAALAGPQEAQYF
TGCAGTGCTGCGCTAGCGGGCCCCCAAGAGGCCCAGTACTTC
>once|15|TRBV4-2|.|TRBJ1-2
CASSQALAGTYGYTF
TGTGCCAGCAGCCAAGCGTTGGCGGGTACCTATGGCTACACCTTC
>.|18|TRBV12-3/TRBV12-4|TRBD2|TRBJ2-2
CASRGLAGGEEYTGELFF
TGTGCCAGCAGGGGACTAGCGGGGGGCGAGGAATACACCGGGGAGCTGTTTTTT
>.|16|TRBV9|TRBD2|TRBJ2-7
CASSPRASGGADEQYF
TGTGCCAGCAGCCCTCGTGCTAGCGGGGGGGCTGACGAGCAGTACTTC
>few|12|TRBV27|.|TRBJ1-1
CASRREGTEAFF
TGTGCCAGCCGTCGTGAGGGCACTGAAGCTTTCTTT
>few|13|TRBV4-3|.|TRBJ2-1
CASSQGRLAEQFF
TGCGCCAGCAGCCAAGGGCGGTTAGCTGAGCAGTTCTTC
>few|18|TRBV6-2/TRBV6-3|TRBD2|TRBJ2-7
CASSWAPHGSSGVYEQYF
TGTGCCAGCAGCTGGGCCCCCCACGGATCTAGCGGGGTCTACGAGCAGTACTTC
>.|18|TRBV6-5|.|TRBJ1-2
CASFYWVGATSENYGYTF
TGTGCCAGCTTTTACTGGGTCGGAGCAACCTCAGAAAACTATGGCTACACCTTC
>.|12|TRBV2|.|TRBJ2-7
CASRKTRDEQYF
TGTGCCAGCAGAAAAACAAGGGACGAGCAGTACTTC
>.|13|TRBV6-6|TRBD1|TRBJ1-2
CASRDRGNYGYTF
TGTGCCAGCAGAGACAGGGGGAACTATGGCTACACCTTC
>once|15|TRBV20-1|TRBD1|TRBJ2-1
CSASLGTGLRNEQFF
TGCAGTGCTAGTTTGGGGACAGGGTTGAGGAATGAGCAGTTCTTC
>.|14|TRBV11-1|TRBD2|TRBJ2-1
CASSFPGLRNEQFF
TGTGCCAGCAGCTTTCCGGGACTAAGAAATGAGCAGTTCTTC
>.|14|TRBV29-1|.|TRBJ2-1
CSVEGTQSYNEQFF
TGCAGCGTTGAGGGGACTCAAAGCTACAATGAGCAGTTCTTC
>.|17|TRBV5-1|.|TRBJ1-1
CASSSEMTGGFNTEAFF
TGCGCCAGCAGTTCGGAAATGACGGGGGGGTTCAACACTGAAGCTTTCTTT
>.|16|TRBV10-2|TRBD2|TRBJ2-1
CASRYGLAGTYNEQFF
TGCGCCAGCAGGTATGGACTAGCGGGCACCTACAATGAGCAGTTCTTC
>.|16|TRBV20-1|.|TRBJ2-1
CSADRSLWTGDNEQFF
TGCAGTGCCGACCGCTCCCTCTGGACGGGGGATAATGAGCAGTTCTTC
>once|15|TRBV4-1|.|TRBJ1-2
CASSQERGPAGGYTF
TGCGCCAGCAGCCAAGAGAGGGGCCCCGCGGGGGGCTACACCTTC
>.|13|TRBV7-2|.|TRBJ2-7
CASSPRVIGEQYF
TGTGCCAGCAGCCCTAGGGTTATAGGCGAGCAGTACTTC
>.|15|TRBV3-1|.|TRBJ1-3
CASSQMRSSGNTIYF
TGTGCCAGCAGCCAAATGCGGAGTTCTGGAAACACCATATATTTT
>few|13|TRBV4-3|.|TRBJ1-6
CASSQEVLSPLHF
TGCGCCAGCAGCCAAGAGGTCCTTTCACCCCTCCACTTT
>few|15|TRBV18|TRBD2|TRBJ2-2
CASSPQSGRSGELFF
TGTGCCAGCTCACCCCAGAGCGGGAGGTCCGGGGAGCTGTTTTTT
>few|12|TRBV28|.|TRBJ1-1
CASSLINTEAFF
TGTGCCAGCAGTTTAATTAACACTGAAGCTTTCTTT
>.|13|TRBV11-3|.|TRBJ2-7
CASSPPGNYEQYF
TGCGCCAGCAGCCCACCGGGGAACTACGAGCAGTACTTC
>.|15|TRBV12-3/TRBV12-4|.|TRBJ2-4
CASSSLVGSQDIQYF
TGTGCCAGCAGTTCCCTAGTTGGGTCTCAGGACATTCAGTACTTC
>many|14|TRBV7-3|.|TRBJ2-6
CASSPLGGANVLTF
TGTGCCAGCAGCCCCTTGGGCGGGGCCAACGTCCTGACTTTC
>few|18|TRBV6-2/TRBV6-3|TRBD2|TRBJ2-7
CASSSWTSGGGPLYEQYF
TGTGCCAGCAGTTCCTGGACTAGCGGAGGAGGGCCCTTATACGAGCAGTACTTC
>.|15|TRBV3-1|TRBD1|TRBJ2-2
CASSQGTGGFGELFF
TGTGCCAGCAGCCAGGGGACAGGGGGCTTCGGGGAGCTGTTTTTT
>few|14|TRBV29-1|TRBD1|TRBJ1-5
CSALGQGDNQPQHF
TGCAGCGCCCTGGGACAGGGGGATAATCAGCCCCAGCATTTT